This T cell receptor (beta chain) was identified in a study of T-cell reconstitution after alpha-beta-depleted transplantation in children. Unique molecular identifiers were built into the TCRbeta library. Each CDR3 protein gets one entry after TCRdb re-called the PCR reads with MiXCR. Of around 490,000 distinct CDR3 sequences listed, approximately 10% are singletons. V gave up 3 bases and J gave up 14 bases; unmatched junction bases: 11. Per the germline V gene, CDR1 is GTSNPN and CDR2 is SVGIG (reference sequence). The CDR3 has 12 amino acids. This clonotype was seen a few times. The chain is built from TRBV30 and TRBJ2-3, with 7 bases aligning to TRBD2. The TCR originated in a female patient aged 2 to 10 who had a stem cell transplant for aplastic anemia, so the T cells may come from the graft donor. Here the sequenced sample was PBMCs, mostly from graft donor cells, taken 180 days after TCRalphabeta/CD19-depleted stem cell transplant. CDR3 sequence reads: CAWSVNTGGMYF. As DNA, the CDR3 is TGTGCCTGGAGCGTCAACACGGGAGGAATGTATTTT.